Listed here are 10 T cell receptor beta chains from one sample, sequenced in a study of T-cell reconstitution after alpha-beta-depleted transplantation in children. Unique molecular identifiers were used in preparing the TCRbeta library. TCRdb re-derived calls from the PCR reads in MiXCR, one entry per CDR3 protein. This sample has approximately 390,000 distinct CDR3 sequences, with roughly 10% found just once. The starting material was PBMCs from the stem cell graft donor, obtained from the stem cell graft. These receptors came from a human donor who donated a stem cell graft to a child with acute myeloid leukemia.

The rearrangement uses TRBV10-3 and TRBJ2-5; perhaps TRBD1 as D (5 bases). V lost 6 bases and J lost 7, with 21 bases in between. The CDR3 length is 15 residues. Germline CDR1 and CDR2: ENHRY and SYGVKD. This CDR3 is CAISPATTTDATQYF. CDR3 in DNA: TGTGCCATCAGCCCGGCCACAACGACAGACGCGACCCAGTACTTC.

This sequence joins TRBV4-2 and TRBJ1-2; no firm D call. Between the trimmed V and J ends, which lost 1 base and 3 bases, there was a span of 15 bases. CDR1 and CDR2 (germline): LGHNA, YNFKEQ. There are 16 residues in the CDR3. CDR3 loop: CASSQAVSGRDYGYTF. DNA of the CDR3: TGTGCCAGCAGCCAAGCTGTCAGCGGAAGGGACTATGGCTACACCTTC.

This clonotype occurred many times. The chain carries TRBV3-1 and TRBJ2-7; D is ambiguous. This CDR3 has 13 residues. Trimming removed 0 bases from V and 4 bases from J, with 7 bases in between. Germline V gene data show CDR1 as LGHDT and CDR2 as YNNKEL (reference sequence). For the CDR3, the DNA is TGTGCCAGCAGCCAAGATCGAGGTTACGAGCAGTACTTC. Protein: CASSQDRGYEQYF.

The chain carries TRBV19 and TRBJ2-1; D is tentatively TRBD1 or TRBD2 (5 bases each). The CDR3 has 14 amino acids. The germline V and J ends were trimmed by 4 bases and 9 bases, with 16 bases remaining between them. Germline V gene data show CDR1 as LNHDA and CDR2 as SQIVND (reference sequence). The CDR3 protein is CASSTSGTRTEQFF. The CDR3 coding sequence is TGTGCCAGTAGTACATCGGGGACGCGAACTGAGCAGTTCTTC.

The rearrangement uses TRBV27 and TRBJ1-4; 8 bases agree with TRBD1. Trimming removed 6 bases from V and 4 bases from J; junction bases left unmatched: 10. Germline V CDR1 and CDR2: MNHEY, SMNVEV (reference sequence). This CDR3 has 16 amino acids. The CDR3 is CASRPDQGAVNEKLFF. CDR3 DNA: TGTGCCAGCAGACCCGACCAGGGGGCAGTTAATGAAAAACTGTTTTTT.

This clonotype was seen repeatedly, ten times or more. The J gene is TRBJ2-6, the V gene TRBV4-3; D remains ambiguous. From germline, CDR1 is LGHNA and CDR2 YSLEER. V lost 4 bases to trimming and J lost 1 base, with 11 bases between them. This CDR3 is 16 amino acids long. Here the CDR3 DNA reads TGCGCCAGCAGCCGGGGTGGGGTTTCTGGGGCCAACGTCCTGACTTTC. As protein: CASSRGGVSGANVLTF.

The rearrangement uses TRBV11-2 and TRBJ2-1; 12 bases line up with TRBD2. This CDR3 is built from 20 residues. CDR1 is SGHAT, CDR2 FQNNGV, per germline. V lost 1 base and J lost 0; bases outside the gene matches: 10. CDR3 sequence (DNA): TGTGCCAGCAGCTTAGTCCCGCTAGCGGGAGGGGAGAGCTCCTACAATGAGCAGTTCTTC. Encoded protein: CASSLVPLAGGESSYNEQFF.

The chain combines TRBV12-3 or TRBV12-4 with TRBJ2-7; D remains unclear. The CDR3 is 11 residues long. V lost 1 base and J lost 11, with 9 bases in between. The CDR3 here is CASSLGVKEYF. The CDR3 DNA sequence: TGTGCCAGCAGTTTAGGAGTGAAAGAGTACTTC.

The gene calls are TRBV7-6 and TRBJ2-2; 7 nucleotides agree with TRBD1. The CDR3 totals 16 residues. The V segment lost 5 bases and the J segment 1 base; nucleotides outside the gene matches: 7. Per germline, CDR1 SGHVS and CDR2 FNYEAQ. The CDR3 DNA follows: TGTGCCAGCAGCATAGACAGGGCCGTGAACACCGGGGAGCTGTTTTTT. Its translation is CASSIDRAVNTGELFF.

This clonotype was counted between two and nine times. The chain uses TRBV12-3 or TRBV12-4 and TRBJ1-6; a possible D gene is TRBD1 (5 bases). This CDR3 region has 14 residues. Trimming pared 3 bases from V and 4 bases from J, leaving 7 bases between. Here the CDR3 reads CASSLDNYNSPLHF. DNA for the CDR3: TGTGCCAGCAGTTTGGACAATTATAATTCACCCCTCCACTTT.